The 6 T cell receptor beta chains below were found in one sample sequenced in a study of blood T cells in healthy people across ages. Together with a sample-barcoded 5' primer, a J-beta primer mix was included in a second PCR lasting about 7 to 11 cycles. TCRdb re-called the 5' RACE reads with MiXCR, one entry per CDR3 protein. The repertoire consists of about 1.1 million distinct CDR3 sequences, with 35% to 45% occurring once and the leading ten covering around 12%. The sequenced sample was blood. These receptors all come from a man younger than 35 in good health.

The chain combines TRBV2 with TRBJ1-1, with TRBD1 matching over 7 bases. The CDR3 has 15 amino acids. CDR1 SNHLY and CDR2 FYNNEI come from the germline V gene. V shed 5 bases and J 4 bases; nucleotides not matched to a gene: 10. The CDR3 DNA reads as TGTGCCAGCAGTTCAAGTGTGGCAGGGGGCACTGAAGCTTTCTTT. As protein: CASSSSVAGGTEAFF.

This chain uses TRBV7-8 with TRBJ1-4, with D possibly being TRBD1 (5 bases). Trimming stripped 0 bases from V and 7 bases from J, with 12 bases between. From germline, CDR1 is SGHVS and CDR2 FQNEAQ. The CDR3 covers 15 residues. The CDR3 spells CASSLARTLTEKLFF. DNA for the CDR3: TGTGCCAGCAGCTTAGCTCGGACATTAACTGAAAAACTGTTTTTT.

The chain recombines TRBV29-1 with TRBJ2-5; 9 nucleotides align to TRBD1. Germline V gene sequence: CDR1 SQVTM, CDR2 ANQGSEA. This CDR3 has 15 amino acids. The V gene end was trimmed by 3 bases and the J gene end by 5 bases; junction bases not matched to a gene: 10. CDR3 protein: CSVDSVQGAFETQYF. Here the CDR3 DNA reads TGCAGCGTTGATAGTGTACAGGGGGCGTTCGAGACCCAGTACTTC.

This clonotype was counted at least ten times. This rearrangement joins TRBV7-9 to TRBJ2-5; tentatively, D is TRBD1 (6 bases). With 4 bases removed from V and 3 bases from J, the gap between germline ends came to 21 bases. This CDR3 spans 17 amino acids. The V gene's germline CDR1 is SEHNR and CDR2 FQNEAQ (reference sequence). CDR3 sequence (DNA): TGTGCCAGCAGCTCACGCCAGGGGCAAGCGGATAAAGAGACCCAGTACTTC. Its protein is CASSSRQGQADKETQYF.

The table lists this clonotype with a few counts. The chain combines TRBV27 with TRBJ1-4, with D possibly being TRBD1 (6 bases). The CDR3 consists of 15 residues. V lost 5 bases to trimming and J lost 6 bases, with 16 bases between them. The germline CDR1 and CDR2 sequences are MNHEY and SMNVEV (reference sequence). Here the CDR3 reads CASSPQTGTYEKLFF. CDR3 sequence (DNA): TGTGCCAGCAGTCCTCAGACCGGGACATATGAAAAACTGTTTTTT. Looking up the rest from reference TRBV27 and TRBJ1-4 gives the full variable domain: EAQVTQNPRYLITVTGKKLTVTCSQNMNHEYMSWYRQDPGLGLRQIYYSMNVEVTDKGDVPEGYKVSRKEKRNFPLILESPSPNQTSLYFCASSPQTGTYEKLFFGSGTQLSVL.

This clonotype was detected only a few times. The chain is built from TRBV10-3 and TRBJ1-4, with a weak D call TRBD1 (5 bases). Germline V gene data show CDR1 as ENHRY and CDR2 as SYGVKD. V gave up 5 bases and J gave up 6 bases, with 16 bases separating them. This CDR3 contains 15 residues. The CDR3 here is CAISIRPAGDEKLFF. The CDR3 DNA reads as TGTGCCATCAGTATAAGACCCGCGGGGGATGAAAAACTGTTTTTT.